The clone carrying this T cell receptor beta chain was counted at least ten times. MiXCR, run by TCRdb on the RT-PCR reads, gives a single entry per CDR3 protein. The data contain about 520,000 distinct CDR3 sequences, 6% to 9% of them singletons. The data are from a study of response to subunit inactivated influenza vaccine. The CDR3 has 13 residues. The germline gives CDR1 MNHNS, CDR2 SASEGT. Trimming left V 6 bases short and J 0 bases short, with 8 bases between. V usage is TRBV6-1 and J usage is TRBJ1-1, with unresolved D. The sequencing used PBMCs from blood, collected roughly 24 months after vaccination. The TCR was taken from a man aged 45 to 70 who received an inactivated influenza vaccine. CDR3 DNA: TGTGCCAGCAGAAGACCAATGAACACTGAAGCTTTCTTT. Residues: CASRRPMNTEAFF.